A selection of T cell receptor beta chains follows, all from one sample in a study of cytomegalovirus exposure and HLA in healthy donors. The table came from immunoSEQ multiplex PCR; TCRdb's copy has only in-frame clones and leaves some out. The sample carries roughly 280,000 clones, under 80% recorded once. Material: PBMCs. Source of these receptors: a female donor in good health and CMV-seronegative. Each CDR3 is given with its conserved first and last residue.

j_gene,v_gene,CDR3aa
TRBJ2-7,TRBV18,CASSQDRREQYF
TRBJ1-3,TRBV12-5,CATRESGNTIYF
TRBJ2-1,TRBV30,CAWTVLASYNEQFF
TRBJ2-1,TRBV7-8,CASSPTGGRDEQFF
TRBJ2-3,TRBV27,CASSLGGSETDTQYF
TRBJ2-7,TRBV11-2,CASSHGLAGPYEQYF
TRBJ2-1,TRBV5-1,CASINLAGSSYNEQFF
TRBJ2-5,TRBV10-2,CASSELREETQYF
TRBJ1-1,TRBV7-9,CSSTGVPSEAFF
TRBJ1-3,TRBV7-6,CASSLAVGNTIYF
TRBJ2-3,TRBV6-1,CASSERRLANTDTQYF
TRBJ1-5,TRBV19,CASSIDGLVYQPQHF
TRBJ1-2,TRBV30,CAWRAGRYQGEYGYTF
TRBJ1-2,TRBV11-3,CASSSGTNYGYTF
TRBJ2-7,TRBV6-1,CASGDNTYEQYF
TRBJ1-1,TRBV7-9,CASSPRGRNTEAFF
TRBJ2-1,TRBV5-8,CASSLLLGEDEQFF
TRBJ1-2,TRBV19,CASSTGQLYGYTF
TRBJ1-1,TRBV4-1,CASSQEEGANTEAFF
TRBJ2-7,TRBV28,CASSTIGEEQYF
TRBJ2-7,TRBV5-4,CASSLDPTSREQYF
TRBJ2-7,TRBV6-5,CASSYGVAGGPSEQYF
TRBJ1-1,TRBV5-6,CASSLIPGQLMNTEAFF
TRBJ2-7,TRBV7-9,CSSSPTAYEQYF
TRBJ2-1,TRBV7-9,CASSLVAGNNEQFF
TRBJ1-1,TRBV27,CASTRTGMNTEAFF
TRBJ1-2,TRBV6-1,CASSEEWGLNYGYTF
TRBJ2-7,TRBV15,CATSTPGQVREQYF
TRBJ1-1,TRBV4-2,CASSPEGVPNTEAFF
TRBJ1-1,TRBV6-5,CASKGAGNTEAFF
TRBJ2-7,TRBV7-9,CASSSDRGRGLPNYEQYF
TRBJ2-7,TRBV5-1,CASSLSASGSGEQYF
TRBJ2-5,TRBV5-6,CASSKAGGHQETQYF
TRBJ2-7,TRBV10-3,CAISGTGSHYEQYF
TRBJ2-6,TRBV4-1,CASSRPGQGPSGANVLTF
TRBJ1-5,TRBV7-9,CASSPQGATNQPQHF
TRBJ2-7,TRBV11-3,CASSSLGTVSGYEQYF
TRBJ1-1,TRBV6-5,CASRNPMTWRTEAFF
TRBJ1-5,TRBV7-8,CASSLAEETPQHF
TRBJ2-7,TRBV7-9,CASSSSGQSPEQYF
TRBJ1-2,TRBV2,CASSVGRGDGYTF
TRBJ1-2,TRBV28,CASSFPGQGSYGYTF
TRBJ1-5,TRBV30,CAWSWEGRGSGQPQHF
TRBJ1-2,TRBV25-1,CASSLSLGPHYGYTF
TRBJ1-3,TRBV18,CASSPDRPSGNTIYF
TRBJ1-1,TRBV9,CASSVVWGASMNTEAFF
TRBJ2-7,TRBV10-1,CASSDRVGAYEQYF
TRBJ2-7,TRBV21-1,CASSKETQGASYEQYF
TRBJ2-5,TRBV10-3,CAISEGTSGSKTQYF
TRBJ2-3,TRBV27,CASSLDRTYSTDTQYF
TRBJ1-1,TRBV5-4,CASSPGGQGGTEAFF
TRBJ2-5,TRBV9,CASSVGVRAQETQYF
TRBJ2-6,TRBV6-1,CASSVGQGPPVLTF
TRBJ2-1,TRBV11-2,CASSRGTGVYNEQFF